The clone carrying this T cell receptor (beta chain) was observed a handful of times. This sample was included in a study of beta chain features in type 1 diabetes. Across the whole study: Sorted cells from all samples, numbering about 98 million, were examined.

Expressed TCRB transcripts were sequenced after all isolated RNA was converted to cDNA. Repertoires were generated with immunoSEQ multiplex PCR, while TCRdb's copy carries only in-frame clones and drops some. The sample records under 200,000 clones, about 8.1% being singletons. The V end was cut by 4 bases, the J end by 6 bases, with 17 bases between. The CDR3 runs to 15 residues. The germline V gene has CDR1 MDHEN and CDR2 SYDVKM. The sequence was collected from a young man in good health. The sample comprised central memory CD4+ T cells from blood. The gene calls are TRBV28 and TRBJ2-3; weak D call: TRBD2 (5 bases). Written as DNA, the CDR3 is TGTGCCAGCAGTTGGGCCAGACTCCCGGGGGATACGCAGTATTTT. It specifies CASSWARLPGDTQYF.